This T cell receptor beta chain is from a study of cytomegalovirus exposure and HLA in healthy donors. Study overall: The Caucasian-associated ancestry cluster contained approximately 81% of the approximately 410 genotyped donors.

The PCR was carried out with 60 Vbeta primers and 13 Jbeta primers. Repertoires were generated with immunoSEQ multiplex PCR, while TCRdb's copy carries only in-frame clones and drops some. The data contain some 78,000 clones, nearly 80% of them seen just once; the ten biggest clones take up 23%. Notes on this clone: Its specificity is unknown.

Study-wide results and limits: It was in a later analysis that TCR association rates were seen to vary by HLA locus, highest for DRB1 and lowest for HLA-C.

This TCR came from a woman aged 50 to 60 in good health and CMV-seropositive. The sample comprised PBMCs.

CDR3 in DNA: TGTGCCAGCAGCTCTCCGGGACAGGGGGTTTCACCCCTCCACTTT. Protein: CASSSPGQGVSPLHF. J is TRBJ1-6 and V is TRBV5-4; TRBD1 aligns across 11 bases. J was trimmed by 9 bases and V by 3 bases; bases with no gene match: 5. Germline CDR1 SGHNT, CDR2 YYREEE (reference sequence). The CDR3 totals 15 residues.